This entry features one T cell receptor (beta chain) sequence. Produced via immunoSEQ multiplex PCR; TCRdb's table is partial and in-frame only. The profile shows 100,000 to 150,000 clones, 80% to 90% of them singletons. V shed 1 base and J shed 1 base, with 10 bases lying between them. This CDR3 is built from 15 residues. The germline V gene has CDR1 LNHDA and CDR2 SQIVND (reference sequence). These data originate in a study of control samples from healthy donors and cancer patients. The chain carries TRBV19 and TRBJ1-2; D gene ambiguous. The sequence was collected from a middle-aged man in good health. The sequenced material came from blood. CDR3 DNA sequence: TGTGCCAGTAGTATAGTTGATGGAGGTAACTATGGCTACACCTTC. Protein: CASSIVDGGNYGYTF.